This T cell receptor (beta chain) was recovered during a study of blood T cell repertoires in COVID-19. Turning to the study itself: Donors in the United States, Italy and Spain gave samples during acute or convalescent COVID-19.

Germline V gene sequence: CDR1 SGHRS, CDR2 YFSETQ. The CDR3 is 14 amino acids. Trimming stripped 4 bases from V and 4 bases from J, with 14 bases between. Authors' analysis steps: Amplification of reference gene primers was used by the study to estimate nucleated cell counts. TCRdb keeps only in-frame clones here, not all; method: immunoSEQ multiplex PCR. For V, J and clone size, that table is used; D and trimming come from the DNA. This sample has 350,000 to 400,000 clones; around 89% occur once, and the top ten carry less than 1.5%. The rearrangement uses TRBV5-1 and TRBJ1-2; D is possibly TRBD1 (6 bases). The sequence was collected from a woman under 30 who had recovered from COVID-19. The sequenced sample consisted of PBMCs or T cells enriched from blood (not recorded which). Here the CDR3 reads CASSGITGTYGYTF. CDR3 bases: TGCGCCAGCAGCGGAATTACAGGGACCTATGGCTACACCTTC.